The clone carrying this T cell receptor beta chain was counted ten times or more. The target antigen is unknown. Deletions cut 5 bases from V and 3 bases from J, with 8 bases between. The CDR3 extends over 11 amino acids. Germline V CDR1 and CDR2: SQVTM, ANQGSEA. Healthy Caucasian donors formed the entire cohort. The sample is drawn from a study of identical twins. TCRdb passed the 5' RACE reads through MiXCR, listing each CDR3 protein once. The sample has hundreds of thousands of distinct CDR3 sequences, approximately 13% seen once. Study-wide results and limits: Within cord blood, abundant beta clonotypes carried fewer insertions, but memory repertoires showed no such trend.

A further study also used this sample, focusing on yellow fever vaccine responses in identical twins.

Sequencing used CD8+ T cells sorted from blood. The TCR comes from a young woman in good health. The chain joins TRBV29-1 to TRBJ2-7; D not resolved. CDR3: CSVIKNYEQYF. CDR3 nucleotides: TGCAGCGTTATTAAGAACTACGAGCAGTACTTC.